A selection of T cell receptor beta chains follows, all from one sample in a study of blood T cells in healthy people across ages. MiXCR was run by TCRdb on the 5' RACE reads, yielding one entry per CDR3 protein. This repertoire shows approximately 1.5 million distinct CDR3 sequences, roughly 30% found once; its top ten account for roughly 12%. Input material: blood. All receptors derive from a woman between 25 and 40 years old in good health. Both conserved end residues are part of each CDR3. The order of the fields is clone size, J gene, D gene, V gene, CDR3 DNA, CDR3 protein. A D gene is named only where the DNA matches it firmly. Part of the rows lack a size; the others show once, few, many or a class for expanded clones.

clone size: few; J gene: TRBJ2-5; D gene: NA; V gene: TRBV20-1; CDR3 DNA: TGCAGTGTAGAAGGGGCCCTTGTGGGGGAGACCCAGTACTTC; CDR3 protein: CSVEGALVGETQYF
clone size: few; J gene: TRBJ2-3; D gene: NA; V gene: TRBV20-1; CDR3 DNA: TGCAGTGAAAAAGAGGGATCCCCAGATACGCAGTATTTT; CDR3 protein: CSEKEGSPDTQYF
clone size: few; J gene: TRBJ1-5; D gene: NA; V gene: TRBV20-1; CDR3 DNA: TGCAGTGCTAGATGGACGGATAGCAATCAGCCCCAGCATTTT; CDR3 protein: CSARWTDSNQPQHF
clone size: NA; J gene: TRBJ2-7; D gene: NA; V gene: TRBV2; CDR3 DNA: TGTGCCAGCATCGAGGACGGCTCGAGCTCCTACGAGCAGTACTTC; CDR3 protein: CASIEDGSSSYEQYF
clone size: NA; J gene: TRBJ2-3; D gene: NA; V gene: TRBV20-1; CDR3 DNA: TGCAGTGCTAGAGATCTAACGGTGGATACGCAGTATTTT; CDR3 protein: CSARDLTVDTQYF
clone size: NA; J gene: TRBJ2-5; D gene: NA; V gene: TRBV20-1; CDR3 DNA: TGCAGTGCTATGCCCTACGAATCTCCGGAGACCCAGTACTTC; CDR3 protein: CSAMPYESPETQYF
clone size: few; J gene: TRBJ2-3; D gene: TRBD2; V gene: TRBV6-2/TRBV6-3; CDR3 DNA: TGTGCCAGCAGCACTATCCGGGGGGTCACAGATACGCAGTATTTT; CDR3 protein: CASSTIRGVTDTQYF
clone size: NA; J gene: TRBJ2-5; D gene: NA; V gene: TRBV7-2; CDR3 DNA: TGTGCCAGCAGCCTTGACATGGGGAAAGAGACCCAGTACTTC; CDR3 protein: CASSLDMGKETQYF
clone size: few; J gene: TRBJ1-5; D gene: NA; V gene: TRBV6-2/TRBV6-3; CDR3 DNA: TGTGCCAGCACCACTCCGGATCAGCCCCAGCATTTT; CDR3 protein: CASTTPDQPQHF
clone size: NA; J gene: TRBJ2-3; D gene: TRBD2; V gene: TRBV7-8; CDR3 DNA: TGTGCCAGCAGCCCCAAACGGGCGGGAGCAGGCACAGATACGCAGTATTTT; CDR3 protein: CASSPKRAGAGTDTQYF
clone size: many; J gene: TRBJ2-2; D gene: NA; V gene: TRBV6-1; CDR3 DNA: TGTGCCAGCAGTGAAGGGTGGAGCGGGGAGCTGTTTTTT; CDR3 protein: CASSEGWSGELFF
clone size: NA; J gene: TRBJ2-1; D gene: NA; V gene: TRBV7-9; CDR3 DNA: TGTGCCAGCAGCTTAGCGATAACGTTCGATGAGCAGTTCTTC; CDR3 protein: CASSLAITFDEQFF
clone size: NA; J gene: TRBJ2-3; D gene: TRBD2; V gene: TRBV6-2/TRBV6-3; CDR3 DNA: TGTGCCAGCAGTTACGGGGGGAGGGCAGATACGCAGTATTTT; CDR3 protein: CASSYGGRADTQYF
clone size: NA; J gene: TRBJ1-6; D gene: NA; V gene: TRBV25-1; CDR3 DNA: TGTGCCAGCAGTGAATCAGGCGGATATAATTCACCCCTCCACTTT; CDR3 protein: CASSESGGYNSPLHF
clone size: few; J gene: TRBJ2-7; D gene: NA; V gene: TRBV27; CDR3 DNA: TGTGCCAACAGTCCGTTAGACCGGGCCGGCGAGCAGTACTTC; CDR3 protein: CANSPLDRAGEQYF
clone size: NA; J gene: TRBJ2-5; D gene: NA; V gene: TRBV27; CDR3 DNA: TGTGCCAGCAAATGGGACAAGGGAGGAGAGATCCAGTACTTC; CDR3 protein: CASKWDKGGEIQYF
clone size: NA; J gene: TRBJ1-1; D gene: NA; V gene: TRBV29-1; CDR3 DNA: TGCAGCGTTTCCACACAGGGAATCTCCCTGAACAGTGAAGCTTTCTTT; CDR3 protein: CSVSTQGISLNSEAFF
clone size: few; J gene: TRBJ2-7; D gene: TRBD1; V gene: TRBV2; CDR3 DNA: TGTGCCAGCACCAAGGGAGGGACAGGGAGCGGCTACGAGCAGTACTTC; CDR3 protein: CASTKGGTGSGYEQYF
clone size: few; J gene: TRBJ2-1; D gene: TRBD2; V gene: TRBV29-1; CDR3 DNA: TGCAGCGTCACTCGGACTAGCGGGACCAGCTCCTACAATAAGCAGTTCTTC; CDR3 protein: CSVTRTSGTSSYNKQFF
clone size: NA; J gene: TRBJ2-3; D gene: NA; V gene: TRBV7-3; CDR3 DNA: TGTGCCAGCAGCCCGTGGGGTGGAAACACAGATACGCAGTATTTT; CDR3 protein: CASSPWGGNTDTQYF
clone size: NA; J gene: TRBJ2-6; D gene: TRBD1; V gene: TRBV2; CDR3 DNA: TGTGCCAGCAGTGAGACAGGGTTTGGGGCCAACGTCCTGACTTTC; CDR3 protein: CASSETGFGANVLTF
clone size: NA; J gene: TRBJ1-1; D gene: NA; V gene: TRBV19; CDR3 DNA: TGTGCCAGTAGTCCCCGACAGGTTCGGTTGTTGGACACTGAAGCTTTCTTT; CDR3 protein: CASSPRQVRLLDTEAFF
clone size: NA; J gene: TRBJ2-7; D gene: NA; V gene: TRBV4-1; CDR3 DNA: TGCGCCAGCGGCCAAGATTTACAGTTGTTCTACGAGCAGTACTTC; CDR3 protein: CASGQDLQLFYEQYF
clone size: NA; J gene: TRBJ2-7; D gene: NA; V gene: TRBV2; CDR3 DNA: TGTGCCAGCAGTGAGTCGCCCCCGGGCCTCTCCTACGAGCAGTACTTC; CDR3 protein: CASSESPPGLSYEQYF
clone size: NA; J gene: TRBJ2-2; D gene: TRBD1; V gene: TRBV10-3; CDR3 DNA: TGTGCCATCAGTCCTGACAGGGGATCCGGGGAGCTGTTTTTT; CDR3 protein: CAISPDRGSGELFF
clone size: NA; J gene: TRBJ2-1; D gene: TRBD1; V gene: TRBV3-1; CDR3 DNA: TGTGCCAGCAGCCCCCGGGACAGACTGGCCCGAAACAATGAGCAGTTCTTC; CDR3 protein: CASSPRDRLARNNEQFF
clone size: NA; J gene: TRBJ2-1; D gene: NA; V gene: TRBV20-1; CDR3 DNA: TGCAGTGCTAGCCTAGCGTCGTACAATGAGCAGTTCTTC; CDR3 protein: CSASLASYNEQFF
clone size: few; J gene: TRBJ2-7; D gene: TRBD2; V gene: TRBV3-1; CDR3 DNA: TGTGCCAGCAGCCAAGGTCCGCGGGGGGTGCGCGAGCAGTACTTC; CDR3 protein: CASSQGPRGVREQYF
clone size: NA; J gene: TRBJ2-7; D gene: TRBD1; V gene: TRBV5-1; CDR3 DNA: TGCGCCAACAGCGCAGGACAGGGGGGCTCCTACGAGCAGTACTTC; CDR3 protein: CANSAGQGGSYEQYF
clone size: few; J gene: TRBJ2-4; D gene: NA; V gene: TRBV6-7; CDR3 DNA: TGTGCCAGCAGTTATACAGGGGCCAAAAACATTCAGTACTTC; CDR3 protein: CASSYTGAKNIQYF
clone size: NA; J gene: TRBJ2-1; D gene: NA; V gene: TRBV3-1; CDR3 DNA: TGTGCCAGCAGCCACGGCGCGGGTACCAGCAATGAGCAGTTCTTC; CDR3 protein: CASSHGAGTSNEQFF
clone size: once; J gene: TRBJ2-1; D gene: TRBD1; V gene: TRBV25-1; CDR3 DNA: TGTGCCAGCAGCAGGGACAGGGGCTCCTACAATGAGCGGTTCTTC; CDR3 protein: CASSRDRGSYNERFF
clone size: NA; J gene: TRBJ2-7; D gene: TRBD1; V gene: TRBV11-2; CDR3 DNA: TGTGCCAGCAGCTCCTCGACAGGGGGCCACTACGAGCAGTACTTC; CDR3 protein: CASSSSTGGHYEQYF
clone size: NA; J gene: TRBJ2-3; D gene: NA; V gene: TRBV7-9; CDR3 DNA: TGTGCCAGCAGCTATTGGCTAGAAGACGCAGATACGCAGTATTTT; CDR3 protein: CASSYWLEDADTQYF
clone size: NA; J gene: TRBJ2-1; D gene: TRBD2; V gene: TRBV20-1; CDR3 DNA: TGCAGTGCTCCTAGACTAGCTACCTACAATGAGCAGTTCTTC; CDR3 protein: CSAPRLATYNEQFF
clone size: few; J gene: TRBJ2-7; D gene: NA; V gene: TRBV21-1; CDR3 DNA: TGTGCCAGCAGCAAAGCGGGCCTCACCTACGAGCAGTACTTC; CDR3 protein: CASSKAGLTYEQYF
clone size: many; J gene: TRBJ2-5; D gene: NA; V gene: TRBV29-1; CDR3 DNA: TGCAGCGCGGGACGCAGACAAGAGACCCAGTACTTC; CDR3 protein: CSAGRRQETQYF